This T cell receptor beta chain emerged from a study of T cells in Graves' hyperthyroidism and ophthalmopathy. The TCR beta CDR3 regions underwent amplification using RNA transcripts as the source. Using the HTBI primer set, a first-round RT-PCR was run on the TCR CDR3. MiXCR was run by TCRdb on the multiplex PCR reads, yielding one entry per CDR3 protein. The repertoire has about 560,000 distinct CDR3 sequences, around 17% of them found once; the top ten carry more than 15%. Overall study findings and caveats: Ophthalmopathy was model-predicted a median approximately 6.9 months pre-onset. Ophthalmopathy cases were set apart from stable hyperthyroidism by a 13 V-J model.

In its sample, this clonotype was seen many times. Its antigen is currently unknown. Patients aged 18 to 65 with hyperthyroidism were newly diagnosed, with duration under 2 months. Based on clinical symptoms, serum thyroxine and TRAb, thyroid ultrasound and orbital computed tomography, diagnoses were reached. Sequenced material: blood. The TCR comes from a woman younger than 35 with Graves' hyperthyroidism.

The CDR3 nucleotides are TGCAGTGTCCCAACAACTACTGGACTAGCCTACGAGCAGTACTTC. Amino acids: CSVPTTTGLAYEQYF. V and J are TRBV20-1 and TRBJ2-7; 7 nucleotides agree with TRBD2. The CDR3 runs to 15 residues. The germline V gene encodes CDR1 DFQATT and CDR2 SNEGSKA (reference sequence). V lost 7 bases to trimming and J lost 2 bases; unmatched junction nucleotides: 14.